The 22 T cell receptor beta chains below all came from one sample that was sequenced in a study of vaccination effects on CD4 cells after COVID-19 (dated by TCRdb to between 2021 and 2023). No antigens are known for them. In the ViraFEST assay, PBMC were stimulated with viral peptide pools, and antigen-specific CD4+ T cell clonotypes were then identified by expansion using TCR sequencing. After more than 9 days of culture, CD4+ T cells were isolated with the EasySep CD4+ T cell isolation kit. Convalescent patients had PCR-confirmed SARS-CoV-2 infection between March and December 2020, before Alpha, Beta and Delta variants emerged in the United States. The library was obtained by the immunoSEQ multiplex PCR assay. Held by TCRdb, this immuneACCESS table contains in-frame sequences only and omits some clones. Under half of the omission traces to an unresolved V gene where checked; the cause of the rest is unknown. The sample includes fewer than 90,000 clones, with 73% observed a single time. Around 5% of the sample goes to the ten largest clones.

Sequencing used CD4+ T cells from PBMCs cultured with HIV peptides, obtained before COVID-19 vaccination. This specimen's cell subset or site label, per the study, means: HIV-1 Nef peptide pool negative control/reference culture. These receptors were taken from a human donor who had a prior SARS-CoV-2 infection.

The V call is TRBV28, the J call TRBJ2-2; 7 bases are shared with TRBD2. The J segment lost 0 bases and the V segment lost 4 bases, leaving 5 bases of the junction unmatched. The CDR3 is 16 residues long. Looked up from germline, CDR1 is MDHEN and CDR2 is SYDVKM. CDR3: CASSSPRGANTGELFF. In nucleotides, the CDR3 is TGTGCCAGCAGTTCCCCTCGGGGGGCGAACACCGGGGAGCTGTTTTTT.

V usage is TRBV6-5 and J usage is TRBJ1-5, with 8 bases fitting TRBD1. Germline CDR1 and CDR2: MNHEY and SVGAGI. The CDR3 runs 15 residues. The trim removed 11 bases at V and 5 bases at J, leaving 14 bases unmatched. The CDR3 DNA is TGTGCCGCCGGACCCGTCCCAGGGGGCCATCAGCCCCAGCATTTT. This sequence encodes CAAGPVPGGHQPQHF.

This sequence joins TRBV5-6 and TRBJ2-3; no clear D. Germline CDR1 and CDR2: SGHDT and YYEEEE. The CDR3 runs 14 residues. With 2 bases removed from V and 2 bases from J, the gap between germline ends came to 9 bases. CDR3: CASSFIVYTDTQYF. CDR3 DNA sequence: TGTGCCAGCAGCTTCATCGTCTACACAGATACGCAGTATTTT.

V gene TRBV7-3 combines with J gene TRBJ2-3, with D possibly being TRBD2 (5 bases). CDR3 length equals 14 residues. The germline V gene has CDR1 SGHTA and CDR2 FQGTGA. Trimming removed 2 bases at V and 1 base at J, with 7 bases between. CDR3 bases: TGTGCCAGCAGCTTAGGACTTGGCACAGATACGCAGTATTTT. This gives the protein CASSLGLGTDTQYF.

The chain recombines TRBV18 with TRBJ2-1, with 15 bases aligning to TRBD2. The CDR3 contains 15 residues. V lost 4 bases, J lost 8 bases, and 3 bases stayed unmatched. Germline V CDR1 and CDR2: KGHSH, LQKENI. The CDR3 DNA is TGTGCCAGCTCACGGACTAGCGGGGGGGTTGATGAGCAGTTCTTC. Residues: CASSRTSGGVDEQFF.

CDR3 sequence reads: CASSYRLDPLEQFF. CDR3 nucleotides: TGTGCCAGCAGTTACCGACTAGATCCTCTTGAGCAGTTCTTC. V is TRBV6-5 and J is TRBJ2-1; a possible D gene is TRBD2 (6 bases). This CDR3 has 14 amino acids. V dropped 2 bases and J dropped 9 bases, with 14 bases sitting between them. Per germline, CDR1 MNHEY and CDR2 SVGAGI.

The V gene is TRBV3-1 (or the pseudogene TRBV3-2), the J gene TRBJ1-1; 8 nucleotides line up with TRBD1. This CDR3 is 14 amino acids long. Germline-derived CDR1 and CDR2 are LGHDT and YNNKEL (reference sequence). The V segment lost 3 bases and the J segment 4 bases; nucleotides outside the gene matches: 4. CDR3 amino acids: CASSQPGGGTEAFF. The CDR3 bases are TGTGCCAGCAGCCAGCCAGGGGGCGGCACTGAAGCTTTCTTT.

The V gene is TRBV3-1 (or the pseudogene TRBV3-2), the J gene TRBJ1-3; D gene uncertain. Deletions cut 0 bases from V and 7 bases from J, with 7 bases between. Germline V gives CDR1 LGHDT, CDR2 YNNKEL (reference sequence). This CDR3 is 13 amino acids long. The CDR3 DNA sequence: TGTGCCAGCAGCCAAGACGGGCGTAACACCATATATTTT. Its protein product is CASSQDGRNTIYF.

The rearrangement links TRBV3-1 (or the pseudogene TRBV3-2) to TRBJ2-4; possible D gene TRBD2, 5 bases. The CDR3 sequence is 13 residues long. The V end lost 2 bases, the J end lost 8 bases, and 10 bases lay between the germline ends. Germline CDR1 and CDR2: LGHDT and YNNKEL (reference sequence). CDR3 in DNA: TGTGCCAGCAGCCAATCGTACGGGGACATTCAGTACTTC. Translating it yields CASSQSYGDIQYF.

V is TRBV27 and J is TRBJ2-5; 10 bases align to TRBD2. Germline V gene data show CDR1 as MNHEY and CDR2 as SMNVEV (reference sequence). Germline trimming cut 6 bases from V and 7 bases from J; bases unmatched to any gene: 5. The CDR3 consists of 13 residues. CDR3: CASSPSGGRTQYF. DNA of the CDR3: TGTGCCAGCAGCCCTAGCGGGGGCCGGACCCAGTACTTC.

This chain joins TRBV10-3 and TRBJ2-1, with D hard to call. The V and J ends lost 0 bases and 5 bases respectively, with 8 bases between them. This CDR3 spans 14 amino acids. The germline CDR1 and CDR2 sequences are ENHRY and SYGVKD. The CDR3 sequence: CAISESVRNNEQFF. CDR3 bases: TGTGCCATCAGTGAGTCCGTTCGGAACAATGAGCAGTTCTTC.

This clone has only a few counts. DNA for the CDR3: TGCGCCAGCAGCTTGGCAGGGGGAAACCTTAACACTGAAGCTTTCTTT. Its protein product is CASSLAGGNLNTEAFF. This rearrangement joins TRBV5-1 to TRBJ1-1; 7 bases are shared with TRBD1. CDR1 and CDR2 (germline): SGHRS, YFSETQ. This CDR3 region has 16 residues. V lost 0 bases and J lost 2; bases outside the gene matches: 7. Using reference TRBV5-1 and TRBJ1-1 for the parts outside the CDR3, the full variable domain is KAGVTQTPRYLIKTRGQQVTLSCSPISGHRSVSWYQQTPGQGLQFLFEYFSETQRNKGNFPGRFSGRQFSNSRSEMNVSTLELGDSALYLCASSLAGGNLNTEAFFGQGTRLTVV.

J is TRBJ2-1 and V is TRBV5-8; D possibly corresponds to TRBD1 (5 bases). Germline V CDR1 and CDR2: SGHTS, YDEGEE. Trimming removed 2 bases at V and 4 bases at J, with 19 bases between. The CDR3 is made up of 17 amino acids. The CDR3 coding sequence is TGTGCCAGCAGCTTTTGGGGCTTAGGGCGACAATACAATGAGCAGTTCTTC. Encoded protein: CASSFWGLGRQYNEQFF. Filled out from reference TRBV5-8 and TRBJ2-1, the complete variable domain reads EAGVTQSPTHLIKTRGQQATLRCSPISGHTSVYWYQQALGLGLQFLLWYDEGEERNRGNFPPRFSGRQFPNYSSELNVNALELEDSALYLCASSFWGLGRQYNEQFFGPGTRLTVL.

This sequence joins TRBV9 and TRBJ2-1; D possibly uses TRBD1 or TRBD2 (5 bases each). Between the trimmed V and J ends, which lost 0 bases and 15 bases, there was a span of 16 bases. CDR3 size: 13 residues. Germline lookup yields CDR1 SGDLS and CDR2 YYNGEE. CDR3 sequence reads: CASSVEYRDPRFF. The CDR3 nucleotides are TGTGCCAGCAGCGTAGAGTACCGGGACCCACGGTTCTTC.

The chain uses TRBV3-1 (or the pseudogene TRBV3-2) and TRBJ2-7; D gene unclear. CDR3 size: 13 residues. From germline, CDR1 is LGHDT and CDR2 YNNKEL (reference sequence). Deletions cut 0 bases from V and 5 bases from J, with 8 bases between. CDR3 bases: TGTGCCAGCAGCCAAGATTTTCCCCACGAGCAGTACTTC. Amino acids: CASSQDFPHEQYF.

This chain connects TRBV5-1 to TRBJ2-7; 8 bases map to TRBD2. Germline loops: CDR1 SGHRS, CDR2 YFSETQ. This CDR3 has 17 residues. Trimming cost V 0 bases and J 1 base; bases outside gene matches: 9. CDR3 sequence: CASSLVISGGDSYEQYF. CDR3 nucleotides: TGCGCCAGCAGCTTGGTGATATCGGGAGGGGATTCCTACGAGCAGTACTTC.

The chain links TRBV18 to TRBJ1-4; D is uncertain. Trimming took 2 bases from V and 0 from J, leaving 7 bases between them. Germline loops: CDR1 KGHSH, CDR2 LQKENI. The CDR3 length is 15 residues. The CDR3 loop is CASSPWAATNEKLFF. The CDR3 bases are TGTGCCAGCTCACCATGGGCTGCAACTAATGAAAAACTGTTTTTT. The full variable domain, completed using reference TRBV18 and TRBJ1-4, is NAGVMQNPRHLVRRRGQEARLRCSPMKGHSHVYWYRQLPEEGLKFMVYLQKENIIDESGMPKERFSAEFPKEGPSILRIQQVVRGDSAAYFCASSPWAATNEKLFFGSGTQLSVL.

V gene TRBV2 combines with J gene TRBJ2-2, with 7 bases identical to TRBD2. The germline gives CDR1 SNHLY, CDR2 FYNNEI. There are 15 residues in the CDR3. J was trimmed by 4 bases and V by 7 bases; bases with no gene match: 9. The CDR3 DNA reads TGTGCCAGCACCATAACTAGCGCGAGCACCGGGGAGCTGTTTTTT. Protein product: CASTITSASTGELFF.

This rearrangement joins TRBV4-1 to TRBJ1-1, with D maybe TRBD1 (5 bases). Trimming took off 3 bases at V and 5 bases at J, with 16 bases between the two ends. This CDR3 is 15 amino acids long. Germline CDR1 and CDR2: MGHRA and YSYEKL. The CDR3 DNA reads as TGCGCCAGCAGCCACAGCCGCCCGGGGGAGACTGAAGCTTTCTTT. Its protein product is CASSHSRPGETEAFF.

The chain couples TRBV4-2 to TRBJ1-3; 7 nucleotides align to TRBD1. After removal of 3 bases from V and 2 bases from J, the junction contained 1 base not matched to a gene. Germline lookup yields CDR1 LGHNA and CDR2 YNFKEQ. This CDR3 has 14 amino acids. This chain's CDR3 is CASSQGQPGNTIYF. CDR3 nucleotide sequence: TGTGCCAGCAGCCAGGGACAGCCTGGAAACACCATATATTTT.

The chain carries TRBV19 and TRBJ1-5; D is unresolved. With 5 bases removed from V and 3 bases from J, the gap between germline ends came to 17 bases. The CDR3 spans 16 residues. Per the germline V gene, CDR1 is LNHDA and CDR2 is SQIVND (reference sequence). The DNA for the CDR3 is TGTGCCAGTAGTCTCCCCTCCGGGTATGCCAATCAGCCCCAGCATTTT. Translating it yields CASSLPSGYANQPQHF.

In DNA form, the CDR3 reads TGTGCCAGCAGTGAGGGGGGCTGGGAGCAGTACTTC. Protein sequence: CASSEGGWEQYF. The chain is built from TRBV6-1 and TRBJ2-7, with D tentatively TRBD1 or TRBD2 (6 bases each). Trimming took off 3 bases at V and 7 bases at J, with 10 bases between the two ends. The CDR3 is 12 residues long. The germline CDR1 and CDR2 sequences are MNHNS and SASEGT.